This record covers a single TCR beta chain. Its antigen is undetermined. The junction shows a germline mismatch at one end, possibly a read error. Sequenced by immunoSEQ multiplex PCR; TCRdb stores in-frame clones only, minus some. The sample contains some 63,000 clones, roughly 89% of which appear only once. This CDR3 has 16 residues. The germline CDR1 and CDR2 sequences are SGDLS and YYNGEE. These data are taken from a study of OX40 agonist ivuxolimab in advanced cancers. Study context: Patients with hepatocellular carcinoma, melanoma, renal cell or head and neck cancer made up the dose-escalation patients. Three patients, one with hepatocellular carcinoma and two with cutaneous melanoma, achieved partial responses.

General study results and limits: The antigen specificity of the peripheral T cells (those that were expanded) was not determined.

The source material was CD4+ or CD8+ T cells sorted from blood, sampled in a trial of the OX40 agonist ivuxolimab. The TCR sequence derives from an adult with an advanced solid tumor such as melanoma, head and neck, liver or kidney cancer. The chain carries TRBV9 and TRBJ2-2; 10 bases are a match to TRBD1. CDR3 amino acids: CASSVAGQGNAGELFF. The CDR3 bases are TGTGCCAGCAGCGTAGCGGGACAGGGGAACGCCGGGGAGCTGTTTTTT.